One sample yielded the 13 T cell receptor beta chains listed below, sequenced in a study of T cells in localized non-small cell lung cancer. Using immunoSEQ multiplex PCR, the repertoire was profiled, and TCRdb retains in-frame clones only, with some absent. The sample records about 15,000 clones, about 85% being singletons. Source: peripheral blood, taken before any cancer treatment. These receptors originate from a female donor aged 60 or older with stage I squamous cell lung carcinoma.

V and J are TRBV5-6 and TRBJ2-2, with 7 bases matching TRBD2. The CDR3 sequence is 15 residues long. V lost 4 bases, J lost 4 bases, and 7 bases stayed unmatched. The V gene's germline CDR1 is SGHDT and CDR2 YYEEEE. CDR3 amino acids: CASSIPRGGTGELFF. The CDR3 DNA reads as TGTGCCAGCAGCATCCCCCGCGGGGGCACCGGGGAGCTGTTTTTT.

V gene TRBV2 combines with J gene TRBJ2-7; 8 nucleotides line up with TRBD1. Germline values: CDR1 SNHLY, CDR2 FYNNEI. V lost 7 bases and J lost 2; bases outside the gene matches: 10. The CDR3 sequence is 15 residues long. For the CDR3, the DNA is TGTGCCAGCAAGGAAGACGGGACAGGTCCCTACGAGCAGTACTTC. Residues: CASKEDGTGPYEQYF. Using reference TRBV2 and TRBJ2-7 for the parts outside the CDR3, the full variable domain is EPEVTQTPSHQVTQMGQEVILRCVPISNHLYFYWYRQILGQKVEFLVSFYNNEISEKSEIFDDQFSVERPDGSNFTLKIRSTKLEDSAMYFCASKEDGTGPYEQYFGPGTRLTVT.

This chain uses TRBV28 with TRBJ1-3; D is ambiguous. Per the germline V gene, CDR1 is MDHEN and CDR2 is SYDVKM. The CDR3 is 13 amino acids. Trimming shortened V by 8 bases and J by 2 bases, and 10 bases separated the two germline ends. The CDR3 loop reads CASGRHTGNTIYF. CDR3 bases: TGTGCCAGCGGACGACATACTGGAAACACCATATATTTT.

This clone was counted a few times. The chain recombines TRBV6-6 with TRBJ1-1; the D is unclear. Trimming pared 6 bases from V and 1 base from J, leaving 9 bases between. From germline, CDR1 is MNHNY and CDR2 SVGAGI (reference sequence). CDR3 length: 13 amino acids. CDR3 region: CASRRAGNTEAFF. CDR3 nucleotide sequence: TGTGCCAGCAGGCGAGCGGGGAACACTGAAGCTTTCTTT.

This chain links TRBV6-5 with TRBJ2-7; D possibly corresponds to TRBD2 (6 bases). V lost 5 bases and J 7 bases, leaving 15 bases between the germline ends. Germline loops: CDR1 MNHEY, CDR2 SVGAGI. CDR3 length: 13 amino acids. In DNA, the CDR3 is TGTGCCAGCAGTGAAGGGATGGAGGGGGAGCAGTACTTC. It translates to CASSEGMEGEQYF.

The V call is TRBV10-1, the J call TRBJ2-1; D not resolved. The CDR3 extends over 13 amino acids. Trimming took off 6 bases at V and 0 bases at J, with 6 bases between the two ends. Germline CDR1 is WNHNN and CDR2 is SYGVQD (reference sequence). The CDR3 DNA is TGCGCCAGCAGGTCCAGCTCCTACAATGAGCAGTTCTTC. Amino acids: CASRSSSYNEQFF.

DNA for the CDR3: TGTGCCAGCAGCTTAATCAGGGGGCTAGCCAAAAACATTCAGTACTTC. Translation: CASSLIRGLAKNIQYF. This chain uses TRBV5-6 with TRBJ2-4; TRBD1 matches 8 bases. The length of the CDR3 is 16 residues. V was pared by 2 bases and J by 0 bases, with 4 bases of the junction left unmatched. Germline V gene lookup returns CDR1 SGHDT and CDR2 YYEEEE.

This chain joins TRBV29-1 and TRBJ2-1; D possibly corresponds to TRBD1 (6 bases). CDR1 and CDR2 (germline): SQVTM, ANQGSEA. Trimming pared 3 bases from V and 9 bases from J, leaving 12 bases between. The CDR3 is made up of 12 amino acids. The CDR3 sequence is CSVDPGTIEQFF. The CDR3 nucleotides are TGCAGCGTTGATCCCGGGACAATTGAGCAGTTCTTC.

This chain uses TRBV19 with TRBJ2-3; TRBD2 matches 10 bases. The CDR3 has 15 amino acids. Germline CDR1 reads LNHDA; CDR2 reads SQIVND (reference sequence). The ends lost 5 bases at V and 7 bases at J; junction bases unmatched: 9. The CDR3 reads CASSPYLAGVHTQYF. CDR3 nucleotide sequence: TGTGCCAGTAGTCCTTACCTAGCGGGGGTACATACGCAGTATTTT. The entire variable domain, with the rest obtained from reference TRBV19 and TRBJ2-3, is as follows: DGGITQSPKYLFRKEGQNVTLSCEQNLNHDAMYWYRQDPGQGLRLIYYSQIVNDFQKGDIAEGYSVSREKKESFPLTVTSAQKNPTAFYLCASSPYLAGVHTQYFGPGTRLTVL.

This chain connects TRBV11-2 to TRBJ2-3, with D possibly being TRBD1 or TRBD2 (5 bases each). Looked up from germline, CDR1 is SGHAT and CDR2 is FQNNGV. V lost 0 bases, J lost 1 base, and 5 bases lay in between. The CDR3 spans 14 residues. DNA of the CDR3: TGTGCCAGCAGCTTAGAGGGGGGCACAGATACGCAGTATTTT. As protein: CASSLEGGTDTQYF.

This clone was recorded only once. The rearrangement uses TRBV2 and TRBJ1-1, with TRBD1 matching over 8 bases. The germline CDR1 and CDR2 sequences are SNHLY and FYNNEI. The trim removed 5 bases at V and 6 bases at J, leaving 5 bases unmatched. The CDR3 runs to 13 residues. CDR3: CASSNRQGPEAFF. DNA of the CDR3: TGTGCCAGCAGTAACCGACAGGGGCCTGAAGCTTTCTTT.

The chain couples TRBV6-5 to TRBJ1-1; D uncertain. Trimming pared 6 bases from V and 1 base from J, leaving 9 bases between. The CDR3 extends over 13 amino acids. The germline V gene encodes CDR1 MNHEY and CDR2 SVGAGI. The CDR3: CASRRAGNTEAFF. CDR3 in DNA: TGTGCCAGCAGGCGAGCGGGGAACACTGAAGCTTTCTTT.

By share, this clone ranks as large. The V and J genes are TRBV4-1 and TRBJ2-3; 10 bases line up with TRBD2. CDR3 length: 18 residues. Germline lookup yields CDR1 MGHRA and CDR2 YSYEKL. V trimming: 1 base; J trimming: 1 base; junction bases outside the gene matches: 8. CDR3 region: CASSQAEASGGRTDTQYF. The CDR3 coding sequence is TGCGCCAGCAGCCAAGCGGAGGCTAGCGGGGGCCGCACAGATACGCAGTATTTT.